The rows below give T cell receptor beta chains drawn from one sample of a study of somatic mutations in cytotoxic T cells in rheumatoid arthritis. Using immunoSEQ multiplex PCR, the repertoire was profiled, and TCRdb retains in-frame clones only, with some absent. This table has about 15,000 clones, less than 85% appearing once. The specimen sequenced was CD8+ T cells sorted from blood. These receptors all come from an adult with rheumatoid arthritis. Each CDR3 is given without its conserved first and last residue. Size tells how often a clone was seen (once, few, many) or the class of an expanded clone, and some rows leave it out.

cdr3_aa	j_call	clone_size	v_call
ASSYWVGTGEAF	TRBJ1-1	-	TRBV6-5
AITRTGTSGGQSNEQF	TRBJ2-1	-	TRBV10-3
ASSLGGFGSNINEQF	TRBJ2-1	-	TRBV27
ARGPTIPYGYT	TRBJ1-2	-	TRBV2
ASSLGRGGDTEAF	TRBJ1-1	-	TRBV13
ASSSGTGDEQF	TRBJ2-1	once	TRBV11-2
ASSQDPGVGYGYT	TRBJ1-2	-	TRBV4-1
ASSPRPSEQY	TRBJ2-7	-	TRBV19
ASSGGQGAVNEQF	TRBJ2-1	-	TRBV5-1
ASSYDQGSRDEKLF	TRBJ1-4	-	TRBV6-5
ASSLSRGPYEQY	-	-	TRBV27
ASSDSPYEQY	TRBJ2-7	few	TRBV6-1
ASSKEAAVNEKLF	TRBJ1-4	-	TRBV21-1
ASSVAGDSTDTQY	TRBJ2-3	-	TRBV6-4
AWSVRGADEKLF	TRBJ1-4	-	TRBV30
ASSRDASERTQY	TRBJ2-5	-	TRBV10-1
ASSQGQGHYEQY	TRBJ2-7	-	TRBV4-1
ASSSPTSGLGQETQY	TRBJ2-5	-	TRBV28
ASSERDRLYNEQF	TRBJ2-1	-	TRBV6-1
ASSFHGSGTGELF	TRBJ2-2	few	TRBV27
ASSLGHLGYT	TRBJ1-2	once	TRBV5-1
ASSQERLASYEQY	TRBJ2-7	-	TRBV4-2
ASSIEGGQQNNQPQH	TRBJ1-5	-	TRBV21-1
ASSNGVDSNQPQH	TRBJ1-5	-	TRBV9
ASSFVRGVTGELF	TRBJ2-2	once	TRBV7-9
ASSSTGLGRSYEQY	TRBJ2-7	-	TRBV7-9
ASSAPGAETQY	TRBJ2-5	-	TRBV7-9
ASSGDRTGEGNTIY	TRBJ1-3	-	TRBV2
ASSLVPGKAF	TRBJ1-1	-	TRBV7-8
ASSERNRVKF	TRBJ2-1	-	TRBV10-2
ASSLTGLAGYSYEQY	TRBJ2-7	-	TRBV9
ASSYAGEETQY	TRBJ2-5	-	TRBV6-5
ASAGGQGFPYGYT	TRBJ1-2	-	TRBV7-9
ASGPGGLYGYT	TRBJ1-2	once	TRBV6-5
ASTIPDRANTEAF	TRBJ1-1	few	TRBV19
ASSEALWTVNEKLF	TRBJ1-4	-	TRBV6-1
ASSPDVSMGGYT	TRBJ1-2	once	TRBV28
ASSYGSRSYNEQF	TRBJ2-1	-	TRBV6-5
ASSQARVAYDNTEAF	TRBJ1-1	-	TRBV14
AGINLANEQF	TRBJ2-1	-	TRBV7-9
ASSPVGNEQY	TRBJ2-7	-	TRBV7-9
AVFTGELF	TRBJ2-2	few	TRBV19
ASSTGETQY	TRBJ2-5	-	TRBV6-1
ASSEEIAGVEDTQY	TRBJ2-3	once	TRBV6-1
ASSTPNYNEQF	TRBJ2-1	-	TRBV19
ASSDGAGASNTQY	TRBJ2-3	few	TRBV6-4
SVRRQETQY	TRBJ2-5	-	TRBV29-1
ASSQGWGSNYGYT	TRBJ1-2	few	TRBV4-1
SAETGTGHT	TRBJ1-2	-	TRBV20-1
ASSHADYEQY	TRBJ2-7	-	TRBV5-5
ASSLTEGHWNNEQF	TRBJ2-1	-	TRBV7-8
ASSPGLNTGELF	TRBJ2-2	-	TRBV9
ASSPRQGAYYGYT	TRBJ1-2	few	TRBV27
ASSYWHSYEQY	TRBJ2-7	-	TRBV5-5
ASSLAAGVGGELF	TRBJ2-2	-	TRBV4-1
ASSPTGVPYSEQF	TRBJ2-1	-	TRBV5-6
ASSIGDVVRENEQF	TRBJ2-1	-	TRBV19